Below, one T cell receptor (beta chain) is given with its context. Its target is not known. The sample is drawn from a study of beta chain features in type 1 diabetes. V lost 7 bases and J lost 6, with 14 bases in between. CDR1 SGHRS and CDR2 YFSETQ come from the germline V gene. The CDR3 is made up of 12 amino acids. Every bit of the isolated RNA underwent reverse transcription, so sequencing read expressed TCRB transcripts. Here immunoSEQ multiplex PCR was the method, and the copy in TCRdb shows in-frame clones only, minus some. Of 130,000 or so clones listed, about 9.2% are singletons. A CD45RO/CCR7/CD25/CD127/CD95/CD27 panel sorted naive, central memory, regulatory and stem cell-like memory CD4+ cells. Overall study findings and caveats: Moderately but significantly shorter TCRB CDR3s were found in Type 1 diabetes patients in all four CD4+ subsets. A greater similarity of naive, central memory and Treg TCRB repertoires was seen among patients than among healthy donors. VDJ junctions from patients with type 1 diabetes contained fewer insertions and more deletions.

The specimen was central memory CD4+ T cells from blood. The genes are TRBV5-1 and TRBJ2-7; D perhaps matches TRBD1 (5 bases). This sequence originates from a young man in good health. CDR3: CASGDLGREQYF. In DNA, the CDR3 is TGCGCCAGCGGAGATCTGGGGCGCGAGCAGTACTTC.